The 22 T cell receptor beta chains in this list originate from one sample, sequenced in a study of post-analysis software for immune sequencing data. These TCRs' antigens remain unknown. Unique molecular identifiers were built into the TCR beta cDNA libraries. TCRdb fed the PCR reads into MiXCR, producing one record per CDR3 protein. The top ten hold around 4.8% of the sample, which has over 250,000 distinct CDR3 sequences, roughly a third seen once. Study-wide results and caveats: The study found TRBV5-6, TRBV5-1 and TRBV20-1 among about 5 TRBV segments more frequent in patients than controls.

Sequencing used blood. The receptors here all came from a girl aged 10-17 years with multiple sclerosis.

Worth noting for this clonotype: Possible read error: a much larger clone is one base away. This chain links TRBV3-1 with TRBJ1-2; TRBD1 matches 7 bases. J was trimmed by 6 bases and V by 4 bases; bases with no gene match: 5. Per germline, CDR1 LGHDT and CDR2 YNNKEL (reference sequence). This CDR3 has 13 residues. The CDR3: CASSRQGGNGYTF. DNA for the CDR3: TGTGCCAGCAGCCGACAGGGAGGCAATGGCTACACCTTC.

This clonotype has at least ten counts. This chain joins TRBV20-1 and TRBJ2-1, with a weak D call TRBD2 (5 bases). CDR3 length: 14 amino acids. Germline CDR1 DFQATT, CDR2 SNEGSKA (reference sequence). Trimming pared 3 bases from V and 8 bases from J, leaving 17 bases between. The CDR3 region has the DNA TGCAGTGCTAGTGTTCTAAGCGCCGGGGATGAGCAGTTCTTC. It is translated as CSASVLSAGDEQFF.

Comments on this clonotype: This could be a read error, since a much larger clone is one nucleotide away. V usage is TRBV5-1 and J usage is TRBJ2-4, with 7 positions matching TRBD1. Germline loops: CDR1 SGHRS, CDR2 YFSETQ. The CDR3 covers 15 residues. The CDR3 sequence: CANSLDGTVKNIQYF. The CDR3 DNA follows: TGCGCCAACAGCTTGGATGGGACAGTCAAAAACATTCAGTACTTC.

This chain joins TRBV12-3 or TRBV12-4 and TRBJ1-5; the D is unclear. Between the trimmed V and J ends, which lost 8 bases and 3 bases, there was a span of 17 bases. The CDR3 is 15 residues long. CDR3 residues: CASLKTGGNNQPQHF. CDR3 DNA sequence: TGTGCCAGCCTAAAAACCGGAGGGAACAATCAGCCCCAGCATTTT.

The chain recombines TRBV6-5 with TRBJ2-7, with TRBD1 matching 10 bases. The ends lost 6 bases at V and 3 bases at J; junction bases unmatched: 5. Germline V gives CDR1 MNHEY, CDR2 SVGAGI. The CDR3 length is 14 residues. The CDR3 nucleotides read TGTGCCAGCAGGGACAGGGGGGAGAGCTACGAGCAGTACTTC. Translating gives CASRDRGESYEQYF.

The table lists this clonotype with many counts. The chain has TRBV28 and TRBJ1-1; TRBD1 agrees at 7 bases. The CDR3 totals 15 residues. Trimming cost V 6 bases and J 12 bases; bases outside gene matches: 19. From germline, CDR1 is MDHEN and CDR2 SYDVKM. The CDR3 region is CASSPNPSPQGGSFF. CDR3 sequence (DNA): TGTGCCAGCAGCCCCAACCCGTCCCCCCAGGGGGGCTCTTTCTTT.

This chain links TRBV2 with TRBJ1-1; D perhaps matches TRBD1 (5 bases). The CDR3 has 16 amino acids. Germline-derived CDR1 and CDR2 are SNHLY and FYNNEI. Between the trimmed V and J ends, which lost 4 bases and 1 base, there was a span of 16 bases. CDR3 residues: CASSVWDGVGNTEAFF. DNA for the CDR3: TGTGCCAGCAGTGTGTGGGACGGGGTGGGGAACACTGAAGCTTTCTTT.

The chain couples TRBV18 to TRBJ1-1, with 7 bases matching TRBD1. V shed 3 bases, J shed 4 bases, and the junction held 8 bases outside the gene matches. CDR1 is KGHSH and CDR2 is LQKENI in the germline V gene. The CDR3 is 15 amino acids. Here the CDR3 reads CASSPPTGKGTEAFF. In nucleotides, the CDR3 is TGTGCCAGCTCACCCCCGACAGGGAAAGGCACTGAAGCTTTCTTT.

With regard to this clonotype: This may be a read error: a much more frequent sequence differs by one nucleotide. The chain recombines TRBV7-6 with TRBJ1-1; D not certain. The CDR3 runs 14 residues. The V gene's germline CDR1 is SGHVS and CDR2 FNYEAQ. In DNA form, the CDR3 reads TGTGCCAGCAGGTTCGGGCCGACGAACGCTGAAGCTTTCTTT. This gives the protein CASRFGPTNAEAFF.

This clonotype was seen many times. The V call is TRBV14, the J call TRBJ2-3; D perhaps matches TRBD2 (5 bases). The CDR3 extends over 13 amino acids. The V gene's germline CDR1 is SGHDN and CDR2 FVKESK. Trimming stripped 4 bases from V and 4 bases from J, with 9 bases between. This CDR3 reads CASSPRAADTQYF. The CDR3 DNA is TGTGCCAGCAGCCCTAGAGCGGCAGATACGCAGTATTTT.

The table lists this clonotype with many counts. The rearrangement joins TRBV7-9 to TRBJ1-5; D perhaps matches TRBD1 (5 bases). Germline V gene lookup returns CDR1 SEHNR and CDR2 FQNEAQ (reference sequence). The CDR3 consists of 15 residues. Trimming shortened V by 2 bases and J by 4 bases, and 12 bases separated the two germline ends. DNA of the CDR3: TGTGCCAGCAGCTTATCCCCACAGGCGAATCAGCCCCAGCATTTT. Protein product: CASSLSPQANQPQHF.

The chain combines TRBV10-3 with TRBJ1-3, with D unresolved. Germline V gene lookup returns CDR1 ENHRY and CDR2 SYGVKD. V lost 7 bases and J lost 3, with 10 bases in between. The CDR3 has 13 residues. In nucleotides, the CDR3 is TGTGCCATCACCGACTCGGTTGGAAACACCATATATTTT. Translation: CAITDSVGNTIYF.

This clonotype was seen repeatedly, ten times or more. V usage is TRBV6-2 or TRBV6-3 and J usage is TRBJ1-1; D remains unclear. Germline CDR1 MNHEY, CDR2 SVGEGT. The CDR3 covers 14 residues. Trimming removed 7 bases at V and 1 base at J, with 13 bases between. CDR3 protein: CASTPAGANTEAFF. The CDR3 coding sequence is TGTGCCAGCACCCCGGCGGGCGCGAACACTGAAGCTTTCTTT.

This clonotype was detected many times. DNA for the CDR3: TGTGCCAGCAGCCCCGGGACAGCAACTAATGAAAAACTGTTTTTT. Translated, it gives CASSPGTATNEKLFF. The chain combines TRBV11-2 with TRBJ1-4, with 7 bases that match TRBD1. V was pared by 5 bases and J by 0 bases, with 3 bases of the junction left unmatched. The CDR3 totals 15 residues. Germline V gene lookup returns CDR1 SGHAT and CDR2 FQNNGV.

Concerning this clonotype: A much bigger clone sits one base away, suggesting this may be a read error. The chain uses TRBV13 and TRBJ1-5; D not resolved. CDR3 length: 12 amino acids. Trimming removed 5 bases from V and 1 base from J, with 3 bases in between. CDR1 is PRHDT, CDR2 FYEKMQ, per germline (reference sequence). The CDR3 nucleotides are TGTGCCAGCAGCGCCAGCAATCAGCCCCAGCATTTT. Its translation: CASSASNQPQHF.

This clonotype was seen many times. V and J are TRBV15 and TRBJ1-2; TRBD1 aligns across 10 bases. This CDR3 has 14 residues. The germline CDR1 and CDR2 sequences are LNHNV and YYDKDF (reference sequence). The V and J ends lost 4 bases and 7 bases, in that order; junction bases with no gene match: 6. In nucleotides, the CDR3 is TGTGCCACCAGCATAGACAGGGGGCGGGGTGGCTACACCTTC. It codes for CATSIDRGRGGYTF.

This clonotype has at least ten counts. The chain combines TRBV27 with TRBJ1-2, with unresolved D. Germline CDR1 MNHEY, CDR2 SMNVEV (reference sequence). V was trimmed by 5 bases and J by 8 bases, leaving 24 bases between them. The CDR3 is made up of 16 amino acids. The CDR3 DNA reads as TGTGCCAGCAGTGCTATCGGCGGACGGCAAGCTGGCGGCTACACCTTC. It specifies CASSAIGGRQAGGYTF.

Details on this clonotype: At one boundary the junction diverges from the germline segment, which might be a read error. This chain's CDR3 is CASSYPKTGSGNTTYF. CDR3 DNA: TGTGCCAGCAGTTACCCAAAGACAGGCTCTGGAAACACCACATATTTT. The V gene is TRBV6-2 or TRBV6-3, the J gene TRBJ1-3; a possible D gene is TRBD1 (6 bases). Germline V lookup: CDR1 MNHEY, CDR2 SVGEGT. This CDR3 spans 16 amino acids.

There are many counts of this clonotype. The rearrangement links TRBV7-8 to TRBJ1-1; D ambiguous. Between the trimmed V and J ends, which lost 6 bases and 2 bases, there was a span of 10 bases. Germline CDR1 reads SGHVS; CDR2 reads FQNEAQ. The CDR3 is 13 residues long. The CDR3 DNA is TGTGCCAGCAGTCGGCAGGTAAACACTGAAGCTTTCTTT. Translating gives CASSRQVNTEAFF.

This chain links TRBV5-1 with TRBJ1-1; 7 bases are shared with TRBD1. The CDR3 is 16 amino acids. Germline V gene data show CDR1 as SGHRS and CDR2 as YFSETQ. V trimming: 4 bases; J trimming: 4 bases; junction bases outside the gene matches: 13. Written as DNA, the CDR3 is TGCGCCAGCAGCCCTTTGTCGACAGGGCTGGGCACTGAAGCTTTCTTT. Protein: CASSPLSTGLGTEAFF.

This clonotype was observed a handful of times. A clone one base away is much larger, so this may be a read error. This rearrangement joins TRBV5-8 to TRBJ1-2; 9 nucleotides align to TRBD1. Germline CDR1 and CDR2: SGHTS and YDEGEE. The CDR3 length is 17 residues. The CDR3 region is CACSLDRTGAVLYGYTF. CDR3 in DNA: TGTGCCTGCAGCTTGGATAGGACAGGGGCGGTCCTCTATGGCTACACCTTC.

This clonotype appeared many times. The rearrangement joins TRBV4-1 to TRBJ1-6; D may be TRBD1 (6 bases). This CDR3 spans 16 amino acids. Between the trimmed V and J ends, which lost 0 bases and 8 bases, there was a span of 14 bases. Germline V lookup: CDR1 MGHRA, CDR2 YSYEKL. CDR3 amino acids: CASSQERGAGYSPLHF. The CDR3 coding sequence is TGCGCCAGCAGCCAAGAAAGGGGGGCTGGTTATTCACCCCTCCACTTT.